This T cell receptor beta chain was retrieved from a study of blood T cell repertoires in COVID-19. V lost 4 bases and J 3 bases, leaving 14 bases between the germline ends. This CDR3 is built from 15 residues. The germline V gene encodes CDR1 SGHDT and CDR2 YYEEEE. Assay used: immunoSEQ multiplex PCR; TCRdb lists only in-frame clones, some missing. The table lists some 250,000 clones, about 91% of them singletons, with about 1.2% in the top ten. The sample comprised PBMCs or T cells enriched from blood (not recorded which). J is TRBJ2-1 and V is TRBV5-6; no definite D call. The clonotype was recovered from a human donor in a cohort exposed to, infected with or recovered from COVID-19 (not recorded which). The donor label of this sample is uncertain. This CDR3 reads CASSPGLVFYNEQFF. The CDR3 region has the DNA TGTGCCAGCAGCCCCGGTTTAGTCTTCTACAATGAGCAGTTCTTC.